Below, 4 T cell receptor beta chains from the same sample are listed, as sequenced in a study of T cell repertoires in cytomegalovirus infection. Their recognized antigens are unknown. Using its own MiXCR run on the reads, TCRdb lists one record per CDR3 protein. Of over 250,000 distinct CDR3 sequences in the sample, under 25% were seen once. Specimen: cultured PBMCs, collected from culture after CMV antigen stimulation. These TCRs come from a human donor in good health (CMV status not recorded). Some clones in this sample may be carry-over from other donors' samples.

The V and J genes are TRBV4-1 and TRBJ2-4; 8 positions agree with TRBD2. In germline, CDR1 is MGHRA, CDR2 YSYEKL. The J segment lost 5 bases and the V segment lost 0 bases, leaving 15 bases of the junction unmatched. The CDR3 consists of 19 residues. The CDR3 nucleotides read TGCGCCAGCAGCCAAGATCTTAGCGGGGTAGCGGGATTTGAAAACATTCAGTACTTC. As protein: CASSQDLSGVAGFENIQYF.

CDR3 bases: TGTGCCAGCAGCTTTTCCGGGATAGAGACCCAGTACTTC. Translating gives CASSFSGIETQYF. This chain links TRBV7-6 with TRBJ2-5; a weak D match, TRBD2 (5 bases). The CDR3 loop spans 13 amino acids. Trimming removed 3 bases from V and 4 bases from J, with 9 bases in between. CDR1 is SGHVS and CDR2 is FNYEAQ in the germline V gene.

This clonotype was detected many times. The gene calls are TRBV7-2 and TRBJ1-2; no reliable D call. The CDR3 spans 11 residues. V lost 0 bases and J 6 bases, leaving 2 bases between the germline ends. Per germline, CDR1 SGHTA and CDR2 FQGNSA. The CDR3 DNA reads TGTGCCAGCAGCTTAGCGGATGGCTACACCTTC. This codes for CASSLADGYTF.

The table lists this clonotype with many counts. The V gene is TRBV28, the J gene TRBJ1-3; D not resolved. Trimming stripped 8 bases from V and 0 bases from J, with 5 bases between. Per the germline V gene, CDR1 is MDHEN and CDR2 is SYDVKM. This CDR3 contains 12 residues. As DNA, the CDR3 is TGTGCCAGCGGGGTCTCTGGAAACACCATATATTTT. Translation gives CASGVSGNTIYF.